The 23 T cell receptor beta chains below all came from one sample that was sequenced in a study of T cells in Graves' hyperthyroidism and ophthalmopathy. TCR beta CDR3 sequences were amplified from RNA transcripts. HTBI primers were the set used in a first-round RT-PCR of the TCR CDR3. TCRdb reprocessed the multiplex PCR reads with MiXCR, giving one entry per CDR3 protein. The sample records some 570,000 distinct CDR3 sequences, 13% to 15% being singletons. The sample comprised blood. Source of these receptors: a woman between 18 and 29 years old with Graves' ophthalmopathy.

This clonotype was counted many times. This chain uses TRBV7-9 with TRBJ2-2; D unclear. The CDR3 extends over 13 amino acids. Germline CDR1 SEHNR, CDR2 FQNEAQ (reference sequence). V lost 5 bases and J lost 5, with 9 bases in between. CDR3 in DNA: TGTGCCAGCAGCCCACTATGGACCGGGGAGCTGTTTTTT. Translating it yields CASSPLWTGELFF.

The rearrangement uses TRBV11-2 and TRBJ2-2, with D maybe TRBD2 (7 bases). Trimming removed 7 bases at V and 9 bases at J, with 18 bases between. From germline, CDR1 is SGHAT and CDR2 FQNNGV. This CDR3 has 14 residues. CDR3 protein: CASTPMGGARELFF. The CDR3 bases are TGTGCCAGCACACCGATGGGGGGGGCCAGGGAGCTGTTTTTT.

As for this clonotype: The junction shows a germline mismatch at one end, possibly a read error. V and J are TRBV7-6 and TRBJ2-5, with D perhaps matching TRBD1 (5 bases). Germline V gene lookup returns CDR1 SGHVS and CDR2 FNYEAQ. The CDR3 loop spans 16 amino acids. The CDR3 loop is CANSLGARSSGETQYF. For the CDR3, the DNA is TGTGCCAACAGCTTAGGGGCCAGGAGCTCCGGGGAGACCCAGTACTTC.

At least ten counts were recorded for this clonotype. The rearrangement uses TRBV20-1 and TRBJ2-1; 10 positions match TRBD2. The CDR3 runs 16 residues. Germline loops: CDR1 DFQATT, CDR2 SNEGSKA (reference sequence). V lost 3 bases, J lost 7 bases, and 12 bases stayed unmatched. The CDR3: CSASGASGSSMNEQFF. The CDR3 DNA reads TGCAGTGCTAGTGGGGCTAGCGGGAGTAGTATGAATGAGCAGTTCTTC.

At least ten counts were recorded for this clonotype. This chain connects TRBV13 to TRBJ2-1; maybe TRBD2 (5 bases). The CDR3 sequence is 16 residues long. Germline CDR1 and CDR2: PRHDT and FYEKMQ (reference sequence). Trimming took off 1 base at V and 0 bases at J, with 10 bases between the two ends. The CDR3 here is CASSLEGAGSYNEQFF. The CDR3 DNA is TGTGCCAGCAGCTTAGAAGGCGCGGGCTCCTACAATGAGCAGTTCTTC.

As regards this clonotype: A much larger clonotype is one base distant, so this may be a read error. The CDR3 bases are TGTGCCAGCAGTTTTGGGGGGACGGCTAATGAAAAACCGTTTTTT. Translating gives CASSFGGTANEKPFF. The genes are TRBV12-3 or TRBV12-4 and TRBJ1-4, with D perhaps matching TRBD1 (5 bases). The CDR3 spans 15 residues.

Many counts were recorded for this clonotype. The chain uses TRBV29-1 and TRBJ1-4; a weak D match, TRBD1 (5 bases). Trimming stripped 0 bases from V and 7 bases from J, with 6 bases between. This CDR3 contains 12 residues. In germline, CDR1 is SQVTM, CDR2 ANQGSEA. Written as DNA, the CDR3 is TGCAGCGTTGAAGATGGGACTGAAAAACTGTTTTTT. As protein: CSVEDGTEKLFF.

This clonotype appeared many times. The V and J genes are TRBV6-2 or TRBV6-3 and TRBJ2-3; D unresolved. The V end was cut by 8 bases, the J end by 2 bases, with 5 bases between. CDR3 length: 11 residues. Looked up from germline, CDR1 is MNHEY and CDR2 is SVGEGT. CDR3 nucleotides: TGTGCCAGCGGACCCACAGATACGCAGTATTTT. It is translated as CASGPTDTQYF.

V gene TRBV20-1 combines with J gene TRBJ1-5, with D unresolved. Germline loops: CDR1 DFQATT, CDR2 SNEGSKA (reference sequence). CDR3 length: 13 amino acids. V was clipped by 7 bases and J by 3 bases, with 13 bases between them. The CDR3 reads CSVKGAYNQPQHF. In DNA form, the CDR3 reads TGCAGTGTTAAGGGAGCTTACAATCAGCCCCAGCATTTT.

This clonotype turned up a few times. The J gene is TRBJ1-6, the V gene TRBV6-5, with TRBD1 as a possible D gene (5 bases). V lost 5 bases and J lost 7, with 21 bases in between. The CDR3 sequence is 17 residues long. Germline V gene sequence: CDR1 MNHEY, CDR2 SVGAGI. CDR3 in amino acids: CASSHPARGEANSPLHF. For the CDR3, the DNA is TGTGCCAGCAGTCACCCGGCCCGAGGGGAGGCGAATTCACCCCTCCACTTT.

Points on this clonotype: A much larger clone is a single base away; this may be a read error. The J gene is TRBJ2-5, the V gene TRBV29-1; 7 nucleotides align to TRBD1. The CDR3 covers 16 residues. The junction had 14 bases not matched to a gene; V was cut back by 3 bases and J by 4 bases. Germline V gene sequence: CDR1 SQVTM, CDR2 ANQGSEA. The CDR3: CSVDLPDRNTRETQYF. The CDR3 DNA follows: TGCAGCGTTGACCTCCCGGACAGGAATACCCGAGAGACCCAGTACTTC.

V is TRBV6-2 or TRBV6-3 and J is TRBJ2-7; no definite D call. V lost 5 bases and J 2 bases, leaving 13 bases between the germline ends. The CDR3 consists of 14 residues. Germline CDR1 is MNHEY and CDR2 is SVGEGT. In nucleotides, the CDR3 is TGTGCCAGCAGTCGCGGACGGGCCCCCTACGAGCAGTACTTC. It yields the protein CASSRGRAPYEQYF.

V gene TRBV24-1 combines with J gene TRBJ2-1; TRBD1 or TRBD2 may be the D gene (5 bases each). Germline V CDR1 and CDR2: KGHDR, SFDVKD. V shed 9 bases and J shed 9 bases, with 11 bases lying between them. The length of the CDR3 is 11 residues. The CDR3 bases are TGTGCCACCGAGAGGGGCGGTGAGCAGTTCTTC. The encoded protein is CATERGGEQFF.

V gene TRBV7-9 combines with J gene TRBJ1-4, with D possibly matching TRBD1 (6 bases). V lost 5 bases and J 0 bases, leaving 16 bases between the germline ends. Germline CDR1 reads SEHNR; CDR2 reads FQNEAQ (reference sequence). The CDR3 runs 17 residues. The DNA for the CDR3 is TGTGCCAGCAGCCGACTGGCAGGGGCGGCAACTAATGAAAAACTGTTTTTT. It is translated as CASSRLAGAATNEKLFF.

This clonotype was seen at least ten times. The J gene is TRBJ1-1, the V gene TRBV18; 7 nucleotides align to TRBD1. Germline V gives CDR1 KGHSH, CDR2 LQKENI. The CDR3 length is 16 residues. V was pared by 1 base and J by 1 base, with 6 bases of the junction left unmatched. CDR3 sequence (DNA): TGTGCCAGCTCACCACAGGGGGCCACTCCGAACACTGAAGCTTTCTTT. Translating it yields CASSPQGATPNTEAFF.

This clonotype came up a few times. The V gene is TRBV6-2 or TRBV6-3, the J gene TRBJ2-7; unclear D gene. CDR3 length: 19 residues. V was cut by 4 bases and J by 0 bases, with 25 bases left in between. Germline V gives CDR1 MNHEY, CDR2 SVGEGT. The CDR3 protein is CASSLCQVEDRGDSYEQYF. Written as DNA, the CDR3 is TGTGCCAGCAGTTTATGCCAAGTTGAGGACCGCGGTGACTCCTACGAGCAGTACTTC.

The chain recombines TRBV29-1 with TRBJ2-3; 7 nucleotides align to TRBD2. V lost 1 base to trimming and J lost 4 bases; unmatched junction nucleotides: 14. The CDR3 is made up of 17 amino acids. CDR1 SQVTM and CDR2 ANQGSEA come from the germline V gene. CDR3 DNA sequence: TGCAGCGTTGAAGCCCCGCTAGCGGTCCTCAAGGCAGATACGCAGTATTTT. Its translation is CSVEAPLAVLKADTQYF.

The rearrangement uses TRBV19 and TRBJ2-3; D not resolved. The CDR3 is made up of 13 amino acids. The germline CDR1 and CDR2 sequences are LNHDA and SQIVND (reference sequence). Trimming cost V 6 bases and J 3 bases, with 10 bases left between them. In nucleotides, the CDR3 is TGTGCCAGTAGCTCTCGAGCAACAGATACGCAGTATTTT. Protein sequence: CASSSRATDTQYF.

This clonotype has more than one count but fewer than ten. This sequence joins TRBV12-3 or TRBV12-4 and TRBJ2-5, with D unclear. The CDR3 sequence is 11 residues long. V lost 5 bases and J 5 bases, leaving 6 bases between the germline ends. CDR3 sequence: CASSAPETQYF. CDR3 sequence (DNA): TGTGCCAGCAGTGCGCCGGAGACCCAGTACTTC.

There are many counts of this clonotype. The V gene is TRBV27, the J gene TRBJ2-3; 8 nucleotides match TRBD2. This CDR3 has 17 amino acids. V lost 1 base to trimming and J lost 0 bases; unmatched junction nucleotides: 6. The germline CDR1 and CDR2 sequences are MNHEY and SMNVEV (reference sequence). The CDR3 DNA reads TGTGCCAGCAGTTTATGGTATGAGCGGGAGAGCACAGATACGCAGTATTTT. Amino acids: CASSLWYERESTDTQYF.

Many counts were recorded for this clonotype. CDR3 sequence (DNA): TGTGCCAGCAGTTACCAGGCCGGGACAGAGCTGAACACTGAAGCTTTCTTT. It specifies CASSYQAGTELNTEAFF. The chain carries TRBV6-5 and TRBJ1-1, with 7 bases matching TRBD1. The germline V gene has CDR1 MNHEY and CDR2 SVGAGI. Losses at the gene ends were 2 bases for V and 0 bases for J; bases not matched to a gene: 9. The CDR3 has 17 amino acids.

This clonotype showed up just a few times. The chain combines TRBV10-2 with TRBJ2-7; D unresolved. This CDR3 is 13 amino acids long. V lost 2 bases, J lost 2 bases, and 7 bases lay in between. Germline V gene lookup returns CDR1 WSHSY and CDR2 SAAADI. CDR3 protein: CASSEAGTYEQYF. As DNA, the CDR3 is TGCGCCAGCAGTGAGGCAGGAACCTACGAGCAGTACTTC.

This clonotype was recorded many times. This chain uses TRBV20-1 with TRBJ2-1; D is unresolved. The CDR3 totals 14 residues. V lost 1 base and J lost 4, with 11 bases in between. Germline V gene lookup returns CDR1 DFQATT and CDR2 SNEGSKA (reference sequence). CDR3: CSARAQDGYNEQFF. The CDR3 region has the DNA TGCAGTGCTAGAGCCCAGGACGGTTACAATGAGCAGTTCTTC.